Following are 27 T cell receptor beta chains from one sample sequenced in a study of vaccination and CD4 T cells after COVID-19. This sample's time point: late sampling 161 to 241 days after vaccination in three convalescent patients. In TCRdb, the PCR reads were re-called with MiXCR into one record per CDR3 protein. The table lists 28,000 or so distinct CDR3 sequences, approximately 48% of them singletons, with around 5.9% in the top ten. Specimen: CD4+ T cells from blood, collected about 7 months after SARS-CoV-2 vaccination. The source is a human donor who had recovered from COVID-19.

J is TRBJ2-1 and V is TRBV6-1; tentatively, D is TRBD1 (6 bases). V was clipped by 2 bases and J by 3 bases, with 11 bases between them. The CDR3 totals 15 residues. Looked up from germline, CDR1 is MNHNS and CDR2 is SASEGT. In DNA form, the CDR3 reads TGTGCCAGCAGTGAAATGACAGGCGGCTACAATGAGCAGTTCTTC. It codes for CASSEMTGGYNEQFF.

This clonotype was detected only a few times. V and J are TRBV2 and TRBJ1-1; D uncertain. The CDR3 runs to 15 residues. The germline V and J ends were trimmed by 3 bases and 4 bases, with 15 bases remaining between them. The germline V gene encodes CDR1 SNHLY and CDR2 FYNNEI. The CDR3 region is CASSDGFIGRTEAFF. The CDR3 DNA follows: TGTGCCAGCAGTGACGGGTTTATAGGGCGCACTGAAGCTTTCTTT.

This chain links TRBV15 with TRBJ2-7; D is ambiguous. V gave up 1 base and J gave up 2 bases, with 12 bases separating them. Germline-derived CDR1 and CDR2 are LNHNV and YYDKDF (reference sequence). CDR3 length: 15 residues. CDR3 amino acids: CATSRVGVWAYEQYF. The CDR3 DNA is TGTGCCACCAGCAGAGTTGGGGTTTGGGCCTACGAGCAGTACTTC.

The chain carries TRBV7-8 and TRBJ2-7; D gene uncertain. Trimming took 2 bases from V and 2 from J, leaving 7 bases between them. CDR1 SGHVS and CDR2 FQNEAQ come from the germline V gene. The CDR3 loop spans 13 amino acids. The CDR3 reads CASSLNGAYEQYF. The DNA for the CDR3 is TGTGCCAGCAGCTTAAACGGAGCCTACGAGCAGTACTTC.

This clonotype was seen only a few times. The rearrangement links TRBV20-1 to TRBJ2-3; 10 nucleotides line up with TRBD2. V gave up 4 bases and J gave up 5 bases; unmatched junction bases: 6. The CDR3 runs 14 residues. CDR1 is DFQATT and CDR2 is SNEGSKA in the germline V gene (reference sequence). The CDR3 DNA follows: TGCAGTGCTATCAGCGGGAGGGCCCAAGATACGCAGTATTTT. Its translation is CSAISGRAQDTQYF.

The CDR3 loop is CASSLNYREQYF. The CDR3 nucleotides read TGTGCCAGCAGCTTAAACTACAGGGAGCAGTACTTC. This sequence joins TRBV7-6 and TRBJ2-7; possible D gene TRBD1, 5 bases. The CDR3 totals 12 residues. V lost 2 bases and J lost 7, with 9 bases in between. Germline V gene sequence: CDR1 SGHVS, CDR2 FNYEAQ.

This clonotype has only one observation. The V gene is TRBV20-1, the J gene TRBJ2-1, with D perhaps TRBD1 or TRBD2 (7 bases each). CDR3 length equals 16 residues. Deletions cut 6 bases from V and 7 bases from J, with 25 bases between. Germline V gene data show CDR1 as DFQATT and CDR2 as SNEGSKA (reference sequence). The DNA of the CDR3 is TGCAGTGCGGGGGGGGACAGTGGACGCATGGGGAATGAGCAGTTCTTC. It yields the protein CSAGGDSGRMGNEQFF.

The V gene is TRBV6-2 or TRBV6-3, the J gene TRBJ2-3; D not certain. Germline CDR1 MNHEY, CDR2 SVGEGT. The CDR3 has 14 amino acids. V was trimmed by 10 bases and J by 3 bases, leaving 17 bases between them. The CDR3 is CATSSRLRTDTQYF. The CDR3 coding sequence is TGTGCCACCTCGTCGAGATTACGAACAGATACGCAGTATTTT.

This clonotype was counted between two and nine times. The V and J genes are TRBV7-2 and TRBJ2-7, with TRBD2 as a possible D gene (5 bases). CDR3 size: 12 residues. The V end lost 8 bases, the J end lost 4 bases, and 12 bases lay between the germline ends. Per germline, CDR1 SGHTA and CDR2 FQGNSA. The CDR3 spells CASGRWRYEQYF. CDR3 bases: TGTGCCAGCGGTAGGTGGAGGTACGAGCAGTACTTC.

The genes are TRBV28 and TRBJ2-1, with 8 bases lining up with TRBD2. From germline, CDR1 is MDHEN and CDR2 SYDVKM. The CDR3 covers 15 residues. V dropped 5 bases and J dropped 0; count of bases not matched to a gene: 3. This CDR3 reads CASSPSGSSYNEQFF. In DNA form, the CDR3 reads TGTGCCAGCAGTCCCAGCGGGAGCTCCTACAATGAGCAGTTCTTC.

This clonotype was counted a few times. This chain joins TRBV27 and TRBJ2-3, with D hard to call. V lost 3 bases and J 5 bases, leaving 12 bases between the germline ends. Germline V lookup: CDR1 MNHEY, CDR2 SMNVEV (reference sequence). This CDR3 has 14 residues. The DNA for the CDR3 is TGTGCCAGCAGTTTGGCAGGTTCACGAGATACGCAGTATTTT. Amino acid sequence: CASSLAGSRDTQYF.

CDR3 residues: CASSLGTREVGELFF. In DNA form, the CDR3 reads TGTGCCAGCAGTTTGGGGACTAGGGAGGTCGGGGAGCTGTTTTTT. The V gene is TRBV6-2 or TRBV6-3, the J gene TRBJ2-2; 8 positions agree with TRBD2. V was clipped by 4 bases and J by 7 bases; unmatched bases: 8. This CDR3 is 15 amino acids long. Germline-derived CDR1 and CDR2 are MNHEY and SVGEGT.

The table lists this clonotype with a few counts. The V call is TRBV7-9, the J call TRBJ2-3; D call uncertain. This CDR3 has 14 amino acids. Germline V CDR1 and CDR2: SEHNR, FQNEAQ (reference sequence). V was clipped by 5 bases and J by 2 bases, with 11 bases between them. In DNA, the CDR3 is TGTGCCAGCAGCGGAGTAAGAGACACAGATACGCAGTATTTT. Protein sequence: CASSGVRDTDTQYF.

The chain links TRBV20-1 to TRBJ2-5, with 8 bases fitting TRBD2. The germline V gene has CDR1 DFQATT and CDR2 SNEGSKA (reference sequence). The length of the CDR3 is 14 residues. V shed 3 bases, J shed 0 bases, and the junction held 3 bases outside the gene matches. The DNA of the CDR3 is TGCAGTGCTAGTTCGGGAGGGGACCAAGAGACCCAGTACTTC. Protein: CSASSGGDQETQYF.

The V and J genes are TRBV12-3 or TRBV12-4 and TRBJ1-1, with TRBD1 as a possible D gene (5 bases). Trimming took 5 bases from V and 0 from J, leaving 13 bases between them. The CDR3 totals 15 residues. As DNA, the CDR3 is TGTGCCAGCAGTCAAACTCAGGGATTGAACACTGAAGCTTTCTTT. It is translated as CASSQTQGLNTEAFF.

This rearrangement joins TRBV27 to TRBJ2-3, with D perhaps matching TRBD2 (6 bases). The CDR3 extends over 14 amino acids. The ends were cut back, 4 bases at V and 0 bases at J, with 8 bases in the middle. CDR1 is MNHEY, CDR2 SMNVEV, per germline (reference sequence). CDR3 DNA sequence: TGTGCCAGCAGTTCCAGCGGGAGCACAGATACGCAGTATTTT. This codes for CASSSSGSTDTQYF.

This sequence joins TRBV28 and TRBJ1-5, with D possibly TRBD1 on 5 matching bases. Germline V lookup: CDR1 MDHEN, CDR2 SYDVKM. Trimming cost V 6 bases and J 0 bases, with 18 bases left between them. This CDR3 is built from 17 residues. This CDR3 reads CASRGMGRSYSNQPQHF. In DNA, the CDR3 is TGTGCCAGCAGGGGCATGGGACGGTCCTATAGCAATCAGCCCCAGCATTTT.

This clonotype was picked up a small number of times. This chain links TRBV7-2 with TRBJ1-2; D ambiguous. Trimming took 2 bases from V and 3 from J, leaving 13 bases between them. This CDR3 contains 15 residues. The V gene's germline CDR1 is SGHTA and CDR2 FQGNSA. The CDR3 bases are TGTGCCAGCAGCTTACTGGGGAAGAGCTACTATGGCTACACCTTC. Its protein product is CASSLLGKSYYGYTF. The variable domain in full, with the rest retrieved from reference TRBV7-2 and TRBJ1-2, is GAGVSQSPSNKVTEKGKDVELRCDPISGHTALYWYRQSLGQGLEFLIYFQGNSAPDKSGLPSDRFSAERTGGSVSTLTIQRTQQEDSAVYLCASSLLGKSYYGYTFGSGTRLTVV.

V gene TRBV6-4 combines with J gene TRBJ2-7, with TRBD2 as a possible D gene (6 bases). CDR3 size: 14 residues. Trimming took off 0 bases at V and 7 bases at J, with 13 bases between the two ends. Germline CDR1 reads MRHNA; CDR2 reads SNTAGT. CDR3 protein: CASSDSGDSNEQYF. The CDR3 nucleotides read TGTGCCAGCAGTGACTCTGGGGACTCCAATGAGCAGTACTTC.

This clonotype occurred once. The chain carries TRBV20-1 and TRBJ2-7; TRBD1 might be the D (6 bases). The CDR3 loop spans 15 amino acids. Trimming shortened V by 5 bases and J by 4 bases, and 21 bases separated the two germline ends. CDR1 and CDR2 from the germline V gene are DFQATT and SNEGSKA (reference sequence). The CDR3 protein is CSAGSLGAFRYEQYF. The CDR3 nucleotides are TGCAGTGCTGGGAGTCTGGGGGCGTTTCGGTACGAGCAGTACTTC.

In its sample, this clonotype was seen a few times. The J gene is TRBJ2-1, the V gene TRBV7-3; 13 bases agree with TRBD2. Germline loops: CDR1 SGHTA, CDR2 FQGTGA. This CDR3 has 15 amino acids. J gave up 9 bases and V 3 bases, and 5 bases lay outside the gene matches. The CDR3 DNA sequence: TGTGCCAGCAGCTTGGGGACTAGCGGGATCGGTGAGCAGTTCTTC. Amino acid sequence: CASSLGTSGIGEQFF.

Only a few counts were recorded for this clonotype. The genes are TRBV28 and TRBJ2-7; D assignment may be TRBD1 or TRBD2 (8 bases each). The CDR3 runs 15 residues. Looked up from germline, CDR1 is MDHEN and CDR2 is SYDVKM. V lost 6 bases to trimming and J lost 10 bases, with 25 bases between them. CDR3: CASSPGGRETSEQYF. CDR3 coding DNA: TGTGCCAGCAGCCCAGGGGGCAGGGAGACTAGCGAACAGTACTTC.

The chain carries TRBV7-8 and TRBJ2-3; D is ambiguous. This CDR3 has 12 residues. The germline CDR1 and CDR2 sequences are SGHVS and FQNEAQ. The V and J ends lost 5 bases and 3 bases respectively, with 6 bases between them. The CDR3 region is CASSARTDTQYF. CDR3 bases: TGTGCCAGCAGCGCACGAACAGATACGCAGTATTTT.

This clonotype was detected only a few times. The chain carries TRBV15 and TRBJ2-1, with unresolved D. The CDR3 is made up of 16 amino acids. Germline V CDR1 and CDR2: LNHNV, YYDKDF (reference sequence). The V end lost 1 base, the J end lost 1 base, and 11 bases lay between the germline ends. CDR3 sequence (DNA): TGTGCCACCAGCAGAGTAGGTAGCCTTTCCTACAATGAGCAGTTCTTC. As protein: CATSRVGSLSYNEQFF.

The chain carries TRBV19 and TRBJ2-7; tentatively, D is TRBD1 or TRBD2 (5 bases each). V lost 7 bases and J 5 bases, leaving 12 bases between the germline ends. The CDR3 spans 12 residues. Germline V CDR1 and CDR2: LNHDA, SQIVND (reference sequence). The CDR3 coding sequence is TGTGCCAGTACAGGGATGCGGGACGAGCAGTACTTC. Translating gives CASTGMRDEQYF.

The V gene is TRBV27, the J gene TRBJ1-4; 7 bases align to TRBD1. Germline CDR1 is MNHEY and CDR2 is SMNVEV (reference sequence). V lost 4 bases to trimming and J lost 7 bases; unmatched junction nucleotides: 6. This CDR3 contains 14 residues. The CDR3: CASSSLQGREKLFF. Written as DNA, the CDR3 is TGTGCCAGCAGTTCTCTACAGGGGCGTGAAAAACTGTTTTTT.

V and J are TRBV6-1 and TRBJ2-1; a possible D gene is TRBD2 (5 bases). Germline V CDR1 and CDR2: MNHNS, SASEGT. V was pared by 7 bases and J by 9 bases, with 16 bases between. The length of the CDR3 is 13 residues. CDR3 nucleotide sequence: TGTGCCAGCAATAGAGGGAGCGTCAGTGAGCAGTTCTTC. Encoded protein: CASNRGSVSEQFF.